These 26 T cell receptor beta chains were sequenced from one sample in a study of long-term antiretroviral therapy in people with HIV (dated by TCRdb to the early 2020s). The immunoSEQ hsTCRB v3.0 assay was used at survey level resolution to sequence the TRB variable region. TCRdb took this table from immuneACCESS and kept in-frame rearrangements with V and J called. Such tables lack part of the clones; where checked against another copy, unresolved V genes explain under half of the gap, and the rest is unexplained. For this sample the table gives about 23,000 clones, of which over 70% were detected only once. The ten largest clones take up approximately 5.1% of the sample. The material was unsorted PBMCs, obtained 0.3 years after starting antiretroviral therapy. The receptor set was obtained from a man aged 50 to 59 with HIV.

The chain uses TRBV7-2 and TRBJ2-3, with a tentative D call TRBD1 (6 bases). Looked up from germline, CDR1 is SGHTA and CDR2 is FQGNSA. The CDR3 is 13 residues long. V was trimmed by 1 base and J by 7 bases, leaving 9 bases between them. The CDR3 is CASSLEGGNTQYF. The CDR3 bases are TGTGCCAGCAGCTTAGAAGGGGGAAATACGCAGTATTTT.

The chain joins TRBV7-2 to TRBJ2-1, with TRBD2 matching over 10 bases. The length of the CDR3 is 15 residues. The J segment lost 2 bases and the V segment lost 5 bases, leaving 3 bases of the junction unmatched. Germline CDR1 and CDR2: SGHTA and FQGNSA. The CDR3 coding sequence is TGTGCCAGCAGCCTACTAGCGGGGCCCTACAATGAGCAGTTCTTC. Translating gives CASSLLAGPYNEQFF.

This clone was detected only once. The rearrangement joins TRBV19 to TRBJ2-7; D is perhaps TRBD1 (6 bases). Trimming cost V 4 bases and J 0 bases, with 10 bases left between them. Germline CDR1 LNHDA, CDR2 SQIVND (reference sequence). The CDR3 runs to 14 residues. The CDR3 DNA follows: TGTGCCAGTAGTAAACAGGACAGCTCCTACGAGCAGTACTTC. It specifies CASSKQDSSYEQYF.

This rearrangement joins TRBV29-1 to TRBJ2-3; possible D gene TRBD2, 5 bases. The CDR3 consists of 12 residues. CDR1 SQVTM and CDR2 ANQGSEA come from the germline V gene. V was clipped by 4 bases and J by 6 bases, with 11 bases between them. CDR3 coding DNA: TGCAGCGTTGTCCGGGGAATGGATACGCAGTATTTT. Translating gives CSVVRGMDTQYF.

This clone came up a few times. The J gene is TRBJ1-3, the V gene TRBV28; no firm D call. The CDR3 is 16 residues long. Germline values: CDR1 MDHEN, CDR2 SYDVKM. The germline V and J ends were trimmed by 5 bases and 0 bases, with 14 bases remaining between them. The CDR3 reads CASSPPPGLSGNTIYF. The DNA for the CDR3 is TGTGCCAGCAGTCCACCCCCTGGGCTCTCTGGAAACACCATATATTTT.

In nucleotides, the CDR3 is TGTGCCAGCAGGGACAGCCGAAGACCTAATCAGCCCCAGCATTTT. Translated, it gives CASRDSRRPNQPQHF. The genes are TRBV28 and TRBJ1-5, with D possibly being TRBD1 (6 bases). V lost 6 bases, J lost 4 bases, and 16 bases lay in between. This CDR3 comprises 15 residues. Per germline, CDR1 MDHEN and CDR2 SYDVKM. Drawing the rest from reference TRBV28 and TRBJ1-5, the complete variable domain is DVKVTQSSRYLVKRTGEKVFLECVQDMDHENMFWYRQDPGLGLRLIYFSYDVKMKEKGDIPEGYSVSREKKERFSLILESASTNQTSMYLCASRDSRRPNQPQHFGDGTRLSIL.

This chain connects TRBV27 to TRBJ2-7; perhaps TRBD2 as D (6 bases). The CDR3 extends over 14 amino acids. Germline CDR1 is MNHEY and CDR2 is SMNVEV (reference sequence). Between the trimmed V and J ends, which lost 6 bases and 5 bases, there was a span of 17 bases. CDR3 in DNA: TGTGCCAGCAGCGGTTGGGGAGGTAAAAACGAGCAGTACTTC. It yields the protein CASSGWGGKNEQYF.

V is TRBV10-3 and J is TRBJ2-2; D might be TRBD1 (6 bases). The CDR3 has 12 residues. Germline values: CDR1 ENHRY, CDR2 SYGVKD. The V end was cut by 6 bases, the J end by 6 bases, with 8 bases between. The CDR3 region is CAIRQGSGELFF. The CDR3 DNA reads TGTGCCATCAGACAGGGTTCCGGGGAGCTGTTTTTT.

The CDR3, as DNA: TGTGCCAGCAGAGCGACTAGCGGGGTCACCGGGGAGCTGTTTTTT. It is translated as CASRATSGVTGELFF. This chain joins TRBV2 and TRBJ2-2; the match to TRBD2 covers 11 bases. This CDR3 comprises 15 residues. V shed 6 bases, J shed 4 bases, and the junction held 4 bases outside the gene matches. The germline V gene has CDR1 SNHLY and CDR2 FYNNEI. The complete variable domain, with remaining parts taken from reference TRBV2 and TRBJ2-2, reads EPEVTQTPSHQVTQMGQEVILRCVPISNHLYFYWYRQILGQKVEFLVSFYNNEISEKSEIFDDQFSVERPDGSNFTLKIRSTKLEDSAMYFCASRATSGVTGELFFGEGSRLTVL.

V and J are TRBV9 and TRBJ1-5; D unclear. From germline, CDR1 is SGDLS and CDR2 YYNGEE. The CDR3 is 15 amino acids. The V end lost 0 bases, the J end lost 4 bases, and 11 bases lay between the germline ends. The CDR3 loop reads CASSVDQAMNQPQHF. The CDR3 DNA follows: TGTGCCAGCAGCGTAGACCAGGCGATGAATCAGCCCCAGCATTTT.

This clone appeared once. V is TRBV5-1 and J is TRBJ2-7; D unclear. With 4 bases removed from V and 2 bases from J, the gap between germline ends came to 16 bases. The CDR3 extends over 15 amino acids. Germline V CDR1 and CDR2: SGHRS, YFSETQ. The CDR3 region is CASSVLGSPAYEQYF. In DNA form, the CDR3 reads TGCGCCAGCAGCGTCCTCGGGTCCCCCGCCTACGAGCAGTACTTC.

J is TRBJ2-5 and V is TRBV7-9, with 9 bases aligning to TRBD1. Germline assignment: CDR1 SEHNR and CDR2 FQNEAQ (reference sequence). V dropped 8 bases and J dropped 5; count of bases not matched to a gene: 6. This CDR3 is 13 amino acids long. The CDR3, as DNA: TGTGCCAGCCAGGACAGGGGTCTGGAGACCCAGTACTTC. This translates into CASQDRGLETQYF.

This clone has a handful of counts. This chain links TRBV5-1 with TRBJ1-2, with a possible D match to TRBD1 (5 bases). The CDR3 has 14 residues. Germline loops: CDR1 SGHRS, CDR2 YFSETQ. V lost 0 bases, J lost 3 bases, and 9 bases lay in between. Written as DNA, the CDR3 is TGCGCCAGCAGCTTGGTAGCCAGGGACTATGGCTACACCTTC. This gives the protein CASSLVARDYGYTF.

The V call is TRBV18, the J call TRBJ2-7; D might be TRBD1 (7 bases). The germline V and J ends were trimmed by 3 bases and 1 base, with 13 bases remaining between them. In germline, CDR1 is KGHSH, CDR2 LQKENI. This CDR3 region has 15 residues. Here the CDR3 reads CASSPGQGGSYEQYF. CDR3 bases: TGTGCCAGCTCACCCGGCCAGGGGGGTTCCTACGAGCAGTACTTC.

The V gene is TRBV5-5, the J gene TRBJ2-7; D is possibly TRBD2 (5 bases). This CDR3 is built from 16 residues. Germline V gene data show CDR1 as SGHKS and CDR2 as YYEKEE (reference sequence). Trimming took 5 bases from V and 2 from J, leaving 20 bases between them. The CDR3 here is CASSSTQSGWTYEQYF. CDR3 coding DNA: TGTGCCAGCAGTTCTACCCAGTCGGGGTGGACCTACGAGCAGTACTTC.

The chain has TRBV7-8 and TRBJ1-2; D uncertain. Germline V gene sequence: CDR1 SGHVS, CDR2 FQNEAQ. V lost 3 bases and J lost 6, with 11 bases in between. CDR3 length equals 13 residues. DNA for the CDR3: TGTGCCAGCAGCTTTCAAACGTCCAATGGCTACACCTTC. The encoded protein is CASSFQTSNGYTF.

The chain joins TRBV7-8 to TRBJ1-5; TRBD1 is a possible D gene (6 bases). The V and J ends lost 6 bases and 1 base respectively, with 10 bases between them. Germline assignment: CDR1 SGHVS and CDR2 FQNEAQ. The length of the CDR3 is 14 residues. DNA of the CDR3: TGTGCCAGCAGAATTGGGGGCAGCAATCAGCCCCAGCATTTT. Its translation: CASRIGGSNQPQHF.

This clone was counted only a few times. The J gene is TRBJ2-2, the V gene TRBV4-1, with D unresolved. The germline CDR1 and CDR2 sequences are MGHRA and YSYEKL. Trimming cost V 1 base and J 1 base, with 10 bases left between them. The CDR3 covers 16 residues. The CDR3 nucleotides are TGCGCCAGCAGCCAAGTACTGGAATTGAACACCGGGGAGCTGTTTTTT. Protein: CASSQVLELNTGELFF.

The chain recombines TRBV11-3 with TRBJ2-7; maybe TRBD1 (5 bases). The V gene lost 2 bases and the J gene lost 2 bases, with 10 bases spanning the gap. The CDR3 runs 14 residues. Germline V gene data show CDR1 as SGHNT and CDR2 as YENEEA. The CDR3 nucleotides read TGTGCCAGCAGCTTAAATCAGGGTGCCTACGAGCAGTACTTC. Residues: CASSLNQGAYEQYF.

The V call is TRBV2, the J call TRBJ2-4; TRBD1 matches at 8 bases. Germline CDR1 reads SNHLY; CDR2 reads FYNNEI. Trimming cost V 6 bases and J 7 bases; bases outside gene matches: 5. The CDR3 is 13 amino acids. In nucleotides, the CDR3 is TGTGCCAGCAGAATGGACAGGGAGAACATTCAGTACTTC. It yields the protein CASRMDRENIQYF.

CDR3 protein: CATSRDPQRGYTF. The CDR3, as DNA: TGTGCCACCAGCAGAGATCCACAGCGAGGCTACACCTTC. V usage is TRBV15 and J usage is TRBJ1-2; D gene uncertain. Germline V gene lookup returns CDR1 LNHNV and CDR2 YYDKDF (reference sequence). The CDR3 runs 13 residues. The V end was cut by 0 bases, the J end by 8 bases, with 10 bases between.

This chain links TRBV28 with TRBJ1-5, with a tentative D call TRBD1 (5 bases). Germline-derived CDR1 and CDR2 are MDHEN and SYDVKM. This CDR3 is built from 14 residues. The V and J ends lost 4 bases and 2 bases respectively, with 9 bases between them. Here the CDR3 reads CASSSRGGNQPQHF. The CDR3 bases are TGTGCCAGCAGTTCCCGGGGGGGCAATCAGCCCCAGCATTTT. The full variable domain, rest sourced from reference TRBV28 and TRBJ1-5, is DVKVTQSSRYLVKRTGEKVFLECVQDMDHENMFWYRQDPGLGLRLIYFSYDVKMKEKGDIPEGYSVSREKKERFSLILESASTNQTSMYLCASSSRGGNQPQHFGDGTRLSIL.

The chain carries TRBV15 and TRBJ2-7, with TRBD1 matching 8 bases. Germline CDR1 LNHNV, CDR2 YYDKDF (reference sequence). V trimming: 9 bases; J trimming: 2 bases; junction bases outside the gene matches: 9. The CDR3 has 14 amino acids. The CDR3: CATGQGPYTYEQYF. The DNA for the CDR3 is TGTGCCACAGGACAGGGCCCCTACACCTACGAGCAGTACTTC.

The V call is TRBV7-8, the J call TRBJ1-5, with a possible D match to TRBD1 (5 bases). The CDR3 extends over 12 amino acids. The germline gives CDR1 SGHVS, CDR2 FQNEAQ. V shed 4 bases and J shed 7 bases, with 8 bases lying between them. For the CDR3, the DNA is TGTGCCAGCAGCTCGGGGGGACAGCCCCAGCATTTT. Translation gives CASSSGGQPQHF.

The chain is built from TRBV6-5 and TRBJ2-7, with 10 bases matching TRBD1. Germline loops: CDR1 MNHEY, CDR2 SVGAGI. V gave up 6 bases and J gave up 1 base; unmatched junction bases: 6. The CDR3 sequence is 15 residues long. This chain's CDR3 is CASSDRGLRSYEQYF. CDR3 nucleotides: TGTGCCAGCAGCGACAGGGGGCTGAGGTCCTACGAGCAGTACTTC.

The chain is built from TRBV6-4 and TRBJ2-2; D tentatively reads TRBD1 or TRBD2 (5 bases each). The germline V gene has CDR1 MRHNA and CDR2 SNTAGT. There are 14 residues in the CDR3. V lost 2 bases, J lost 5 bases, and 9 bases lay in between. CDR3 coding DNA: TGTGCCAGCAGTGACGAAGGGGAGACCGGGGAGCTGTTTTTT. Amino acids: CASSDEGETGELFF.